The present T cell receptor beta chain was sequenced within a study of T-cell reconstitution after alpha-beta-depleted transplantation in children listed by TCRdb under 2016. Turning to the overall study: T-cell immune reconstitution after TCRalphabeta/CD19-depleted allogeneic hematopoietic cell transplantation in children was quantitatively tracked in the study by means of TCR repertoire profiling.

Remarks on this clonotype: Which antigen it targets is not known. No base quality information exists; no much larger clone differs at one position.

The paper as a whole reports these results and caveats: The high TCRbeta diversity at day 60 in some patients was ascribed to recipient T cells and intrathymic progenitors that had survived conditioning. The apparently early alphabetaT-cell count recovery about two months after transplant was reportedly dependent on only several hundred rapidly expanded clones derived from non-depleted graft cells. The frequencies of hyperexpanded clones fell over the following months, and after one year, T-cell counts and TCRbeta diversity were mostly attributed to newly produced T cells.

Library preparation was by PCR. The sequencing machine was an Illumina HiSeq 2500. Molecular barcoding was employed in the preparation of TCR libraries, with unique molecular identifiers being used to normalize TCRbeta repertoire quantification. TCRdb took the public reads, trimmed them with fastp at Q25, ran MiXCR for clone calling and kept in-frame beta chains. Entries are consolidated by CDR3 protein sequence, retaining the most common genes and DNA. The sample table holds about 48,000 distinct CDR3 sequences, of which under 6.5% were seen once. The leading ten clones occupy around 31% of the sample. Trimming removed 1 base from V and 5 bases from J, leaving 11 bases between the germline ends. The cysteine opens and the phenylalanine closes a CDR3 of 14 amino acids. Of all the DNA, just the CDR3 is kept, 42 bases in frame from base 1. CDR1 and CDR2 (SGHAT, FQNNGV) derive from the germline V gene.

This specimen's time point label, interpreted: day 60 (about 2 months) after transplantation. What the treatment or condition label conveys for this sample: allogeneic hematopoietic cell transplantation with graft depleted of TCRalphabeta T cells and CD19 B cells. The transplant recipients were children given TCRalphabeta/CD19-depleted allogeneic hematopoietic cell grafts. This receptor was taken from a female patient between 2 and 15 years old who had a stem cell transplant for aplastic anemia, so the T cells may come from the graft donor. Sequencing was performed on PBMCs, mostly from graft donor cells, taken 60 days after TCRalphabeta/CD19-depleted stem cell transplant. Rearrangement joined TRBV11-2 to TRBJ1-1; the D segment cannot be called with confidence. CDR3 protein: CASSLGAGRTEAFF. The nucleotide sequence is given as TGTGCCAGCAGCTTAGGGGCAGGTCGGACTGAAGCTTTCTTT.